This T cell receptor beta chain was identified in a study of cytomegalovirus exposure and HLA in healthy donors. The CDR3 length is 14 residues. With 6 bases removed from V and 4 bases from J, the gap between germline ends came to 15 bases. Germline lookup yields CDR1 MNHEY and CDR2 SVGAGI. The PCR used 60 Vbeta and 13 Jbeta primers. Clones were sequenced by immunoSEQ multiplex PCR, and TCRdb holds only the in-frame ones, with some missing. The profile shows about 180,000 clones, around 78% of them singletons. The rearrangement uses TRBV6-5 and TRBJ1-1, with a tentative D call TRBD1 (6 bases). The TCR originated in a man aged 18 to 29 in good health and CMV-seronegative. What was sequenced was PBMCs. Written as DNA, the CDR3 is TGTGCCAGCAGATTAAGGGGGGGTGGCACTGAAGCTTTCTTT. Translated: CASRLRGGGTEAFF.